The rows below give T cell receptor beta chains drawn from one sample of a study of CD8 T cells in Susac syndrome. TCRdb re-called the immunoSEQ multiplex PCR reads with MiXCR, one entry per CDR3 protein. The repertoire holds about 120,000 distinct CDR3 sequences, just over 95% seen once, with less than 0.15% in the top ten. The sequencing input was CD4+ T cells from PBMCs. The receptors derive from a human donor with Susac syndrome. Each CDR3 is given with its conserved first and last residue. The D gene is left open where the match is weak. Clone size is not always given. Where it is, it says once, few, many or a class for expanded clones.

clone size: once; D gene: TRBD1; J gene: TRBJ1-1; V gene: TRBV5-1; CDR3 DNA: TGCGCCAGCAGCGTCCGACAGGGATCCACTGAAGCTTTCTTT; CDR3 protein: CASSVRQGSTEAFF
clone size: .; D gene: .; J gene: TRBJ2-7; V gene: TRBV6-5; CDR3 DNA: TGTGCCAGCAAAGCGCCGGGACAATCCCGCGAGCAGTACTTC; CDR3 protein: CASKAPGQSREQYF
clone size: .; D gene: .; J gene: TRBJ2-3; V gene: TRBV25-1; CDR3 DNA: TGTGCCAGCAGTGATTCGACTGGAGATACGCAGTATTTT; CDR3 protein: CASSDSTGDTQYF
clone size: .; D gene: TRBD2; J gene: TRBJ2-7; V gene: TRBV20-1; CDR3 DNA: TGCAGTGCACCGGACCCCTACGGGAGGGCCGGCGAGCAGTACTTC; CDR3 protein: CSAPDPYGRAGEQYF
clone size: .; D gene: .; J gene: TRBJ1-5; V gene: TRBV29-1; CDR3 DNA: TGCAGCGTCGCCAATAGCAATCAGCCCCAGCATTTT; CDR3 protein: CSVANSNQPQHF
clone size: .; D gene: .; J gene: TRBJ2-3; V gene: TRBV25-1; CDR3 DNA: TGTGCCAGCAGTGACCGCTCCGGCGGGACAGATACGCAGTATTTT; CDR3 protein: CASSDRSGGTDTQYF
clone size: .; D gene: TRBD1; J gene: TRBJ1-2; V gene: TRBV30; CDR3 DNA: TGTGCCTGGACGCAACAGGGGGACTATGGCTACACCTTC; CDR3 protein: CAWTQQGDYGYTF
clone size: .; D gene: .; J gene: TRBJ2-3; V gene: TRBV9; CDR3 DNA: TGCGCCAGCAGCGTGCTAGCGAGCATTAGCACAGATACGCAGTATTTT; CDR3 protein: CASSVLASISTDTQYF
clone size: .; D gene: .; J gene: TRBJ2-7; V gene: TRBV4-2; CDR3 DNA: TGTGCCAGCAGCCAAGATTACTCGCTAGGTTCCTACGAGCAGTACTTC; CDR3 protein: CASSQDYSLGSYEQYF
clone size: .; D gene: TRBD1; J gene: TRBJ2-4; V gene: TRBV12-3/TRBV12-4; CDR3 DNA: TGTGCCAGCAGAGGGACAGCGAGCAAAAACATTCAGTACTTC; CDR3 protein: CASRGTASKNIQYF
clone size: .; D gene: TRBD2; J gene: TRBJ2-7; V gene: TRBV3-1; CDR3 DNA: TGTGCCAGCAGCCATCTGGGAGGGTACGAGCAGTACTTC; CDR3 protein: CASSHLGGYEQYF
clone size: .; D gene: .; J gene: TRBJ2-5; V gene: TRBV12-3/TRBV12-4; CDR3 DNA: TGTGCCAGCAGTTTACGTACGCTTCTGGCTGGGCGACAAGAGACCCAGTACTTC; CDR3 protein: CASSLRTLLAGRQETQYF
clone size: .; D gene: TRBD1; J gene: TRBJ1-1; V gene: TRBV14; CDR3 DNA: TGTGCCAGCAGCCCGCTGGGACAGGGGAACCAGGCTTTCTTT; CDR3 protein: CASSPLGQGNQAFF
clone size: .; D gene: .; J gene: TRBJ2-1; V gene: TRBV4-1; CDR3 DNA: TGCGCCAGCAGCCAGGACCCATCGGGGGCGAGGAATGAGCAGTTCTTC; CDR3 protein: CASSQDPSGARNEQFF
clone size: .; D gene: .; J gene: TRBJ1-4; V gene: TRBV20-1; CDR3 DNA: TGCAGTGCTATTCCGTCGGGGGACGAAAAACTGTTTTTT; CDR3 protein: CSAIPSGDEKLFF
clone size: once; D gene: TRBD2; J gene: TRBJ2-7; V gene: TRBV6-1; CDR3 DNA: TGTGCCAGCGACCTAGCGGGGCTCTCCTACGAGCAGTACTTC; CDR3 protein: CASDLAGLSYEQYF